These 16 T cell receptor beta chains share one sample of origin, sequenced in a study of blood T cell repertoires in COVID-19. Produced via immunoSEQ multiplex PCR; TCRdb's table is partial and in-frame only. The data show over 75,000 clones, 80% to 90% seen once. The sample consisted of peripheral blood. The receptors stem from a man aged 50 or older with COVID-19, enrolled during active disease.

This chain joins TRBV10-3 and TRBJ2-2; the match to TRBD1 covers 9 bases. V shed 9 bases and J 1 base; nucleotides not matched to a gene: 6. Germline CDR1 reads ENHRY; CDR2 reads SYGVKD. The CDR3 runs 15 residues. The CDR3 DNA is TGTGCCATGAAACAGGGGGCGGTGAACACCGGGGAGCTGTTTTTT. Translation gives CAMKQGAVNTGELFF.

The chain combines TRBV27 with TRBJ1-6; TRBD1 matches 7 bases. The germline V gene encodes CDR1 MNHEY and CDR2 SMNVEV (reference sequence). This CDR3 contains 15 residues. The junction had 7 bases not matched to a gene; V was cut back by 5 bases and J by 6 bases. The CDR3 coding sequence is TGTGCCAGCAGTCGCTTAGGGACAGCTAATTCACCCCTCCACTTT. It is translated as CASSRLGTANSPLHF.

The rearrangement joins TRBV11-1 to TRBJ2-5; 7 nucleotides match TRBD2. Germline V gene data show CDR1 as SGHAT and CDR2 as FQDESV (reference sequence). The CDR3 sequence is 13 residues long. Germline trimming cut 8 bases from V and 5 bases from J; bases unmatched to any gene: 8. DNA for the CDR3: TGTGCCAGCGGAGCGGGACGGTCGGAGACCCAGTACTTC. It translates to CASGAGRSETQYF.

The J gene is TRBJ2-6, the V gene TRBV10-1; a weak D match, TRBD1 (7 bases). The CDR3 consists of 15 residues. Germline V lookup: CDR1 WNHNN, CDR2 SYGVQD (reference sequence). The V end lost 6 bases, the J end lost 5 bases, and 14 bases lay between the germline ends. The CDR3: CASRIQGRWANVLTF. In DNA form, the CDR3 reads TGCGCCAGCAGAATACAGGGGAGGTGGGCCAACGTCCTGACTTTC.

This clone has just one count. The J gene is TRBJ1-1, the V gene TRBV3-1 (or the pseudogene TRBV3-2); 7 bases map to TRBD1. The length of the CDR3 is 13 residues. V lost 3 bases to trimming and J lost 5 bases; unmatched junction nucleotides: 3. Germline V gene lookup returns CDR1 LGHDT and CDR2 YNNKEL (reference sequence). CDR3 DNA: TGTGCCAGCAGCCACACCAGGGGGACTGAAGCTTTCTTT. Translating gives CASSHTRGTEAFF.

Of note for this clone: The same CDR3 arises from other DNA sequences in this sample as well. This chain links TRBV5-1 with TRBJ1-5; no clear D gene. The ends were cut back, 4 bases at V and 0 bases at J, with 11 bases in the middle. The CDR3 contains 15 residues. Per germline, CDR1 SGHRS and CDR2 YFSETQ. DNA for the CDR3: TGCGCCAGCAGCCTCTCCCCGGGTAGCAATCAGCCCCAGCATTTT. Protein product: CASSLSPGSNQPQHF.

The rearrangement joins TRBV18 to TRBJ1-2; 7 bases map to TRBD1. J gave up 2 bases and V 4 bases, and 1 base lay outside the gene matches. The CDR3 covers 13 residues. The V gene's germline CDR1 is KGHSH and CDR2 LQKENI. The DNA for the CDR3 is TGTGCCAGCTCACGGGGACAGAACTATGGCTACACCTTC. Its protein is CASSRGQNYGYTF.

The J gene is TRBJ1-5, the V gene TRBV6-5, with TRBD1 identical over 7 bases. The ends lost 6 bases at V and 4 bases at J; junction bases unmatched: 3. The length of the CDR3 is 13 residues. The germline gives CDR1 MNHEY, CDR2 SVGAGI. The CDR3 sequence: CASRDRENQPQHF. The CDR3 bases are TGTGCCAGCAGAGACAGGGAAAATCAGCCCCAGCATTTT.

This clone showed up just a few times. One end of the junction fails to match germline, which may point to a read error. The rearrangement links TRBV29-1 to TRBJ2-1; possibly TRBD1 for D (5 bases). The CDR3 extends over 13 amino acids. Looked up from germline, CDR1 is SQVTM and CDR2 is ANQGSEA. The CDR3 reads CSVSQGSDNEQFF. CDR3 coding DNA: TGCAGCGTTTCCCAGGGCTCCGACAATGAGCAGTTCTTC.

The chain couples TRBV27 to TRBJ2-5; 10 bases fit TRBD2. CDR1 and CDR2 from the germline V gene are MNHEY and SMNVEV (reference sequence). The V gene end was trimmed by 6 bases and the J gene end by 5 bases; junction bases not matched to a gene: 12. The length of the CDR3 is 16 residues. The CDR3 is CASSKERGGLFETQYF. CDR3 DNA: TGTGCCAGCAGCAAAGAGCGGGGGGGCCTGTTCGAGACCCAGTACTTC.

This sequence joins TRBV6-4 and TRBJ2-1, with TRBD2 identical over 8 bases. Germline V gene sequence: CDR1 MRHNA, CDR2 SNTAGT. The CDR3 is 15 residues long. J gave up 4 bases and V 10 bases, and 12 bases lay outside the gene matches. In DNA form, the CDR3 reads TGTGCCACCTCCCCCGTTGCTAGCGGGTACAATGAGCAGTTCTTC. This sequence encodes CATSPVASGYNEQFF.

The CDR3 DNA reads TGTGCCAGCAGTTGGGGGGACTTACGCAATCAGCCCCAGCATTTT. Its protein is CASSWGDLRNQPQHF. The V and J genes are TRBV7-9 and TRBJ1-5, with D tentatively TRBD1 (5 bases). Trimming left V 6 bases short and J 2 bases short, with 14 bases between. The CDR3 runs to 15 residues. Per the germline V gene, CDR1 is SEHNR and CDR2 is FQNEAQ (reference sequence). The full variable domain, with the rest looked up from reference TRBV7-9 and TRBJ1-5, is DTGVSQNPRHKITKRGQNVTFRCDPISEHNRLYWYRQTLGQGPEFLTYFQNEAQLEKSRLLSDRFSAERPKGSFSTLEIQRTEQGDSAMYLCASSWGDLRNQPQHFGDGTRLSIL.

This clone was recorded a few times. The J gene is TRBJ1-4, the V gene TRBV10-3; 11 bases are a match to TRBD1. With 6 bases clipped from V and 8 bases from J, the junction kept 2 bases outside the gene matches. CDR1 is ENHRY, CDR2 SYGVKD, per germline. This CDR3 comprises 13 residues. CDR3 residues: CAISGTGGEKLFF. The CDR3 region has the DNA TGTGCCATCAGCGGGACAGGGGGAGAAAAACTGTTTTTT.

The V call is TRBV2, the J call TRBJ1-2; D unclear. V shed 7 bases and J shed 5 bases, with 14 bases lying between them. The V gene's germline CDR1 is SNHLY and CDR2 FYNNEI. There are 13 residues in the CDR3. This CDR3 is CASTPKGRYGYTF. Written as DNA, the CDR3 is TGTGCCAGCACCCCGAAAGGGAGGTATGGCTACACCTTC.

The chain employs TRBV9 and TRBJ2-3, with a possible D match to TRBD2 (6 bases). This CDR3 region has 14 residues. V lost 1 base to trimming and J lost 2 bases, with 8 bases between them. Germline CDR1 SGDLS, CDR2 YYNGEE. DNA for the CDR3: TGTGCCAGCAGCGTATTAGCGGACACAGATACGCAGTATTTT. Translation: CASSVLADTDTQYF.

This clone was seen a handful of times. This chain connects TRBV9 to TRBJ1-3, with D possibly TRBD1 on 5 matching bases. The CDR3 loop spans 15 amino acids. Trimming removed 3 bases at V and 4 bases at J, with 14 bases between. CDR1 SGDLS and CDR2 YYNGEE come from the germline V gene. This chain's CDR3 is CASSGRVSEGNTIYF. The CDR3 DNA reads TGTGCCAGCAGCGGCAGGGTATCCGAAGGAAACACCATATATTTT.